The rows below give T cell receptor beta chains drawn from one sample of a study of blood T cell repertoires in COVID-19. Only in-frame clones appear in the TCRdb table, and some are missing; sequencing was by immunoSEQ multiplex PCR. The table lists about 260,000 clones, 87% of them singletons. Sequencing input: peripheral blood. These receptors originate from a woman in her forties who had recovered from COVID-19. Each CDR3 is given with its conserved first and last residue. Fields, in order: clone size, V gene, D gene, J gene, CDR3 protein, CDR3 DNA. A D gene is named only where the DNA matches it firmly. Clone size is stated in some rows and not others, as once, few, many or a class when expanded.

.	TRBV19	TRBD1	TRBJ1-2	CASSSEGTGEYGYTF	TGTGCCAGTAGCAGTGAAGGGACAGGGGAATATGGCTACACCTTC
.	TRBV12-3/TRBV12-4	.	TRBJ2-7	CASRPGLSYEQYF	TGTGCCAGCAGACCTGGACTCTCCTACGAGCAGTACTTC
.	TRBV19	.	TRBJ2-2	CASRQTDTGELFF	TGTGCCAGTAGGCAGACAGACACCGGGGAGCTGTTTTTT
.	TRBV29-1	TRBD1	TRBJ1-4	CSANRGFNEKLFF	TGCAGCGCCAACAGGGGATTTAATGAAAAACTGTTTTTT
.	TRBV29-1	TRBD1	TRBJ2-7	CSVLPGQGSYEQYF	TGCAGCGTCTTACCGGGACAGGGAAGCTACGAGCAGTACTTC
.	TRBV9	TRBD1	TRBJ2-7	CASSVEGQGVIGEYF	TGTGCCAGCAGCGTAGAGGGACAGGGGGTTATCGGGGAGTACTTC
.	TRBV19	TRBD1	TRBJ1-4	CASSPGGEGEKLFF	TGTGCCAGTAGCCCAGGGGGTGAAGGTGAAAAACTGTTTTTT
.	TRBV7-9	.	TRBJ2-2	CASSLDRLASNTGELFF	TGTGCCAGCAGCTTAGATCGGCTAGCGTCGAACACCGGGGAGCTGTTTTTT
once	TRBV4-1	.	TRBJ2-7	CASSHLEGSYEQYF	TGCGCCAGCAGCCATCTAGAGGGATCCTACGAGCAGTACTTC
.	TRBV20-1	.	TRBJ2-1	CSAINNEQFF	TGCAGTGCTATAAACAATGAGCAGTTCTTC
.	TRBV7-2	.	TRBJ1-4	CASSLGWRTDNEKLFF	TGTGCCAGCAGCTTAGGGTGGAGGACAGACAATGAAAAACTGTTTTTT
.	TRBV9	.	TRBJ1-1	CASSPTVTTEAFF	TGTGCCAGCAGCCCGACAGTGACCACTGAAGCTTTCTTT
.	TRBV4-1	.	TRBJ1-5	CASSRREHQPQHF	TGCGCCAGCAGCCGGAGGGAGCATCAGCCCCAGCATTTT
.	TRBV7-9	.	TRBJ1-1	CASSFSIIPTEAFF	TGTGCCAGCAGCTTCTCTATTATTCCCACTGAAGCTTTCTTT
.	TRBV5-6	.	TRBJ2-7	CASSRVDSTYEQYF	TGTGCCAGCAGCAGAGTGGACAGTACCTACGAGCAGTACTTC
.	TRBV4-1	TRBD1	TRBJ1-1	CASSQRGTGSTEAFF	TGCGCCAGCAGCCAACGCGGGACAGGGTCAACTGAAGCTTTCTTT
.	TRBV4-1	.	TRBJ1-1	CASSQDARGWWNTEAFF	TGCGCCAGCAGCCAAGATGCGAGGGGGTGGTGGAACACTGAAGCTTTCTTT
once	TRBV9	.	TRBJ1-2	CASSGGGGRGERTYGYTF	TGTGCCAGCAGCGGGGGAGGAGGGCGAGGGGAGAGGACCTATGGCTACACCTTC
.	TRBV2	TRBD2	TRBJ2-1	CASSPPSGAYNEQFF	TGTGCCAGCAGCCCCCCTAGCGGGGCCTACAATGAGCAGTTCTTC
.	TRBV5-1	.	TRBJ2-4	CASSLGNLLAKNIQYF	TGCGCCAGCAGCTTGGGCAACTTACTAGCCAAAAACATTCAGTACTTC
.	TRBV30	.	TRBJ2-5	CAWSIRETQYF	TGTGCCTGGAGCATACGGGAGACCCAGTACTTC
.	TRBV19	.	TRBJ2-5	CASSTPNRAQETQYF	TGTGCCAGTAGTACCCCCAACAGGGCTCAAGAGACCCAGTACTTC
.	TRBV5-1	TRBD1	TRBJ1-2	CASSFGQGEGYTF	TGCGCCAGCAGCTTTGGACAGGGGGAAGGCTACACCTTC
.	TRBV5-1	.	TRBJ1-4	CASSPVSGPNEKLFF	TGCGCCAGCAGCCCAGTCAGCGGTCCAAATGAAAAACTGTTTTTT
.	TRBV21-1	.	TRBJ2-5	CASSKGIGREETQYF	TGTGCCAGCAGCAAAGGAATAGGCAGGGAGGAAACCCAGTACTTC
.	TRBV11-3	.	TRBJ2-3	CASSHPGTSTDTQYF	TGTGCCAGCAGCCACCCAGGGACAAGCACAGATACGCAGTATTTT
.	TRBV9	TRBD1	TRBJ1-5	CASSVRTGGNQPQHF	TGTGCCAGCAGCGTAAGGACAGGGGGCAATCAGCCCCAGCATTTT
.	TRBV7-8	TRBD2	TRBJ2-7	CASSLVPGGGPYEQYF	TGTGCCAGCAGCTTAGTCCCCGGGGGGGGCCCTTACGAGCAGTACTTC
.	TRBV9	.	TRBJ2-5	CASSVAETQYF	TGTGCCAGCAGCGTAGCGGAGACCCAGTACTTC
.	TRBV5-1	.	TRBJ2-2	CASSRQGGHMNTGELFF	TGCGCCAGCAGCCGCCAAGGGGGACACATGAACACCGGGGAGCTGTTTTTT
.	TRBV30	TRBD2	TRBJ2-7	CAWSRTSVSYEQYF	TGTGCCTGGAGTCGGACTAGCGTATCCTACGAGCAGTACTTC
once	TRBV5-1	.	TRBJ2-2	CASSFRLPPGIAGELFF	TGCGCCAGCAGCTTTCGGTTACCCCCAGGGATCGCCGGGGAGCTGTTTTTT
.	TRBV6-5	.	TRBJ1-3	CASSYSRVWAGNTIYF	TGTGCCAGCAGTTACTCGAGGGTCTGGGCTGGAAACACCATATATTTT
.	TRBV30	.	TRBJ2-5	CAWGGSEFGTQYF	TGTGCCTGGGGCGGGTCTGAGTTCGGGACCCAGTACTTC
.	TRBV5-6	TRBD1	TRBJ2-1	CASSSGTGAPNEQFF	TGTGCCAGCAGCTCCGGGACAGGGGCCCCCAATGAGCAGTTCTTC